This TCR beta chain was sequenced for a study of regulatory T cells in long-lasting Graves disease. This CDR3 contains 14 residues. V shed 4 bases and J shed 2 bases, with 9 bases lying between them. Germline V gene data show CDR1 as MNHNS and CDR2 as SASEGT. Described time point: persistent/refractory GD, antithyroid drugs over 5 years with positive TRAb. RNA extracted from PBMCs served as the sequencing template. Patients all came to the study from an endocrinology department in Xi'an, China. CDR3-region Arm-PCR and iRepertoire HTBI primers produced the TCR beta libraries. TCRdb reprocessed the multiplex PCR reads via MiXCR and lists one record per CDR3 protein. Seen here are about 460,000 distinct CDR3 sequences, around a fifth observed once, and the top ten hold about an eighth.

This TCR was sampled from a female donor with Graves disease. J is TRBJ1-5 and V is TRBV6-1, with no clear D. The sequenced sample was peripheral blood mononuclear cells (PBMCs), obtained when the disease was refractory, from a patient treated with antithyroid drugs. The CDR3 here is CASSVMDGNQPQHF. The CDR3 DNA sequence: TGTGCCAGCAGTGTAATGGACGGCAATCAGCCCCAGCATTTT.